This TCR beta chain was identified in a study of blood T cell repertoires in COVID-19. This clone has only a few counts. The table came from immunoSEQ multiplex PCR; TCRdb's copy has only in-frame clones and leaves some out. The table lists more than 85,000 clones, over 90% of them singletons. Trimming removed 1 base at V and 6 bases at J, with 10 bases between. This CDR3 spans 15 amino acids. Germline lookup yields CDR1 LNHDA and CDR2 SQIVND (reference sequence). The chain is built from TRBV19 and TRBJ1-6, with D unresolved. Source material: peripheral blood. This TCR was recovered from a man aged 60 to 69 with acute or convalescent COVID-19. The CDR3, as DNA: TGTGCCAGTAGTATAGTGTCCGGAGTTAATTCACCCCTCCACTTT. Translating it yields CASSIVSGVNSPLHF.